The rows below give T cell receptor beta chains drawn from one sample of a study of shared clonotypes between healthy human individuals. Produced via immunoSEQ multiplex PCR; TCRdb's table is partial and in-frame only. The sample includes some 2,000,000 clones, 85% to 95% of them seen just once. Sequenced material: naive CD4+ T cells sorted from blood. The receptors shown here come from a young man in good health. The conserved cysteine and the conserved F or W are not part of the CDR3 here. Fields, in order: J gene, CDR3 length, V gene, CDR3 protein.

j_gene: TRBJ1-1
len: 13
v_gene: TRBV30
CDR3aa: AWSAEDSLLTEAF

j_gene: TRBJ2-5
len: 15
v_gene: TRBV5-1
CDR3aa: ASSLAGLAGLQETQY

j_gene: TRBJ2-7
len: 14
v_gene: TRBV6-5
CDR3aa: ASSYSNAGGNYEQY

j_gene: TRBJ1-1
len: 11
v_gene: TRBV29-1
CDR3aa: SVEDLVRVGAF

j_gene: TRBJ1-1
len: 10
v_gene: TRBV7-9
CDR3aa: ASQGVATEAF

j_gene: TRBJ1-5
len: 15
v_gene: TRBV10-3
CDR3aa: AISESIPGGGDQPQH

j_gene: TRBJ1-5
len: 12
v_gene: TRBV28
CDR3aa: ASRVTGYNQPQH

j_gene: TRBJ1-2
len: 13
v_gene: TRBV5-8
CDR3aa: ASSPDREANYGYT

j_gene: TRBJ2-2
len: 12
v_gene: TRBV27
CDR3aa: ASSWGGVTGELF

j_gene: TRBJ1-1
len: 11
v_gene: TRBV30
CDR3aa: AWSADRETEAF

j_gene: TRBJ2-5
len: 13
v_gene: TRBV10-3
CDR3aa: AISRSGSREETQY

j_gene: TRBJ2-5
len: 14
v_gene: TRBV5-1
CDR3aa: ASSVGDYGNEETQY

j_gene: TRBJ1-3
len: 12
v_gene: TRBV18
CDR3aa: ASSRDSSGNTIY

j_gene: TRBJ2-1
len: 11
v_gene: TRBV6-5
CDR3aa: ASSVGSYNEQF

j_gene: TRBJ1-6
len: 13
v_gene: TRBV28
CDR3aa: ASRPQDRGNSPLH

j_gene: TRBJ2-7
len: 13
v_gene: TRBV10-1
CDR3aa: ASSDPSGGSYEQY

j_gene: TRBJ2-7
len: 11
v_gene: TRBV7-9
CDR3aa: ASSPGLPYEQY

j_gene: TRBJ2-1
len: 9
v_gene: TRBV20-1
CDR3aa: SATTGNRQF

j_gene: TRBJ1-5
len: 11
v_gene: TRBV10-1
CDR3aa: ASSETRGQPQH

j_gene: TRBJ2-7
len: 11
v_gene: TRBV6-1
CDR3aa: ASSELANYEQY

j_gene: TRBJ1-5
len: 12
v_gene: TRBV16
CDR3aa: ASSYFPGGQPQH

j_gene: TRBJ2-2
len: 12
v_gene: TRBV19
CDR3aa: ASSFQGYTGELF

j_gene: TRBJ1-2
len: 12
v_gene: TRBV5-1
CDR3aa: ASSLERADYGYT

j_gene: TRBJ2-7
len: 10
v_gene: TRBV10-3
CDR3aa: AVGTAPYEQY

j_gene: TRBJ1-3
len: 13
v_gene: TRBV7-6
CDR3aa: ASMDTTASGNTIY

j_gene: TRBJ2-7
len: 12
v_gene: TRBV19
CDR3aa: ASSMVGGSYEQY

j_gene: TRBJ2-3
len: 14
v_gene: TRBV7-2
CDR3aa: ASSQTSGLATDTQY